These 11 T cell receptor beta chains originate from one sample sequenced in a study of cytomegalovirus exposure and HLA in healthy donors. The PCR contained 60 Vbeta and 13 Jbeta primers. TCRdb's table, derived via immunoSEQ multiplex PCR, lists solely in-frame clones and lacks some. The data show 150,000 to 200,000 clones, about four fifths seen once. Specimen: PBMCs. These receptors were collected from a man aged 50-59 years in good health and CMV-seropositive.

The V call is TRBV5-1, the J call TRBJ2-1; possible D gene TRBD2, 5 bases. From germline, CDR1 is SGHRS and CDR2 YFSETQ. Between the trimmed V and J ends, which lost 0 bases and 1 base, there was a span of 11 bases. The CDR3 consists of 16 residues. The CDR3 reads CASSLGPGSSYNEQFF. CDR3 DNA sequence: TGCGCCAGCAGCTTGGGTCCGGGGTCTTCCTACAATGAGCAGTTCTTC.

The chain carries TRBV6-1 and TRBJ2-2; 16 bases fit TRBD2. The length of the CDR3 is 18 residues. V was pared by 4 bases and J by 4 bases, with 6 bases of the junction left unmatched. Germline CDR1 is MNHNS and CDR2 is SASEGT. The CDR3 DNA sequence: TGTGCCAGCAGTGCGGGACTAGCGGGAGGGATTGGCACCGGGGAGCTGTTTTTT. It yields the protein CASSAGLAGGIGTGELFF.

The chain combines TRBV30 with TRBJ1-2; 10 positions match TRBD1. The V and J ends lost 0 bases and 3 bases, in that order; junction bases with no gene match: 4. The CDR3 runs to 15 residues. Per the germline V gene, CDR1 is GTSNPN and CDR2 is SVGIG (reference sequence). CDR3 nucleotides: TGTGCCTGGAGTGTATGGGGGACAGGGGACTATGGCTACACCTTC. This sequence encodes CAWSVWGTGDYGYTF.

The V gene is TRBV7-2, the J gene TRBJ2-5, with D tentatively TRBD2 (5 bases). V lost 6 bases and J lost 0, with 8 bases in between. The CDR3 contains 13 residues. Germline assignment: CDR1 SGHTA and CDR2 FQGNSA. CDR3 loop: CASREANQETQYF. The CDR3 DNA reads TGTGCCAGCAGGGAGGCGAACCAAGAGACCCAGTACTTC.

The table lists this clone with a count of one. This rearrangement joins TRBV6-5 to TRBJ1-6; 10 bases match TRBD1. There are 16 residues in the CDR3. Trimming at V came to 0 bases and at J to 7 bases, leaving 3 bases not matched to a gene. Germline assignment: CDR1 MNHEY and CDR2 SVGAGI. As DNA, the CDR3 is TGTGCCAGCAGTTACTCGACAGGGGGCGCGAATTCACCCCTCCACTTT. Translating it yields CASSYSTGGANSPLHF.

This sequence joins TRBV28 and TRBJ2-7; possibly TRBD1 for D (5 bases). Germline V lookup: CDR1 MDHEN, CDR2 SYDVKM. V dropped 7 bases and J dropped 1 base, with 14 bases sitting between them. The CDR3 totals 14 residues. CDR3 in DNA: TGTGCCAGCACCCGGCAGGGTTTTTCCTACGAGCAGTACTTC. It yields the protein CASTRQGFSYEQYF.

The chain employs TRBV27 and TRBJ1-2; D unclear. Germline CDR1 is MNHEY and CDR2 is SMNVEV (reference sequence). Deletions cut 5 bases from V and 4 bases from J, with 5 bases between. CDR3 length: 11 residues. The CDR3 sequence is CASSPSYGYTF. The DNA for the CDR3 is TGTGCCAGCAGTCCCTCCTATGGCTACACCTTC.

In its sample, this clone was seen a few times. The CDR3 region has the DNA TGCGCCAGCAGCCAAGTGGGACAGCAGAATGAAAAACTGTTTTTT. Its protein product is CASSQVGQQNEKLFF. The gene calls are TRBV4-1 and TRBJ1-4; 7 nucleotides agree with TRBD1. The CDR3 covers 15 residues. Germline CDR1 and CDR2: MGHRA and YSYEKL. V shed 1 base, J shed 5 bases, and the junction held 4 bases outside the gene matches.

V and J are TRBV9 and TRBJ1-5; maybe TRBD1 (6 bases). Per germline, CDR1 SGDLS and CDR2 YYNGEE. V was clipped by 3 bases and J by 6 bases, with 10 bases between them. The length of the CDR3 is 13 residues. The DNA of the CDR3 is TGTGCCAGCAGCGCGAGGGGGGGTCAGCCCCAGCATTTT. Protein sequence: CASSARGGQPQHF.

The rearrangement uses TRBV27 and TRBJ1-3; 7 bases line up with TRBD1. V dropped 3 bases and J dropped 2; count of bases not matched to a gene: 7. Germline loops: CDR1 MNHEY, CDR2 SMNVEV (reference sequence). The CDR3 runs 16 residues. Written as DNA, the CDR3 is TGTGCCAGCAGTTTGGGGCAGGGGGTGACTGGAAACACCATATATTTT. Amino acid sequence: CASSLGQGVTGNTIYF.

This clone showed up just once. This sequence joins TRBV6-4 and TRBJ1-5, with D unresolved. Germline CDR1 and CDR2: MRHNA and SNTAGT. V lost 3 bases, J lost 1 base, and 10 bases lay in between. The CDR3 is made up of 15 amino acids. The CDR3 loop is CASSEEGGSNQPQHF. The CDR3, as DNA: TGTGCCAGCAGTGAGGAGGGCGGGAGCAATCAGCCCCAGCATTTT.